In this sample, the clone carrying this T cell receptor beta chain turned up a few times. Its antigen is not identified. The data belong to a study of brain T cells in children with intractable seizures. Study observations and caveats: Pre-surgery blood may have been undersampled, hiding some clones. Viral specificity was inferred only from CDR3 similarity; HCMV serostatus was unknown.

Data came from immunoSEQ multiplex PCR; TCRdb stores just in-frame clones and leaves some out. The sample records roughly 2,500 clones, 84% being singletons. The sequenced cases were selected for having the highest brain T cell transcript signatures. This material consisted of resected brain tissue, taken at surgery. This TCR derives from a boy under two years old with hemimegalencephaly and intractable seizures.

The CDR3 region has the DNA TGTGCCAGCAGCCAAGTTTGGGGGTTGCAGGGGGTTGAAAAACTGTTTTTT. It encodes CASSQVWGLQGVEKLFF. The chain recombines TRBV4-2 with TRBJ1-4, with 7 nucleotides matching TRBD1. From germline, CDR1 is LGHNA and CDR2 YNFKEQ. After removal of 1 base from V and 7 bases from J, the junction contained 12 bases not matched to a gene. The length of the CDR3 is 17 residues.